This T cell receptor (gamma chain) was found in a study of gamma delta lymphoproliferative disorders and STAT genes (dated by TCRdb to the late 2010s). A note on the overall study: The LymphoTrack Dx TCRG Assay was used to prepare gamma-chain libraries from at least 50 ng of genomic DNA. Because no corresponding Invivoscribe delta assay was available, delta-chain libraries were prepared according to the standard operating procedure of the EuroClonality-NGS working group. The study profiled TCR gamma and delta CDR3 repertoires by deep sequencing in Tgammadelta lymphoproliferative disease patients and healthy controls, within a larger immunophenotypic and STAT-mutation study. To confirm the results, all delta-chain samples and two gamma-chain samples were sequenced a second time. Results the study describes overall, beyond this receptor: When whole repertoires were clustered, gamma repertoires from patients formed a group apart from those of healthy controls, but delta repertoires showed no separation between the groups. Nearly all major patient gamma and delta clonotypes were public, shared with at least one healthy donor; only two gamma clonotypes were private to disease. T cells in controls likely covered a range of maturation stages, whereas leukemic cells were skewed toward terminal effectors, which could potentially limit comparisons between patients and controls. It was noted by the authors that NGS specificity may be reduced at low frequencies, so confirmation of the public or private nature of leukemic clones is needed.

In both library methods, multiplex PCR was carried out with primers targeting conserved V and J regions of the TCR genes. Purified and pooled amplicons were sequenced on an Illumina MiSeq platform. As for the authors' bioinformatics: MiXCR performed V(D)J alignment, clonotype assembly and translation, and VDJtools was used for functionality assessment and CDR3 repertoire analyses. CDR3 was defined according to IMGT, and analyses were limited to productive sequences using functional genes, with ORF genes and pseudogenes excluded. A custom Python script was used to search all patients and controls for identical amino acid CDR3s of major clonotypes (frequency >=5%). Clonotype frequencies in patients versus controls were compared with a one-sided non-parametric Wilcoxon test. After TCRdb called clones again from the public reads with CATT, rows with identical DNA were merged. The V and J calls follow TCRdb's processing rather than the paper's. Counted in this sample were about 2,400 gamma-chain clones; 10% of them appeared once. Around a tenth of the sample lies in the top ten.

The CDR3 has 10 amino acids, counting the end cysteine and phenylalanine. Just the 30-base CDR3 DNA is kept, in frame starting at base 1. Trimming leaves V shorter by 8 bases and J shorter by 12 bases, with the junction holding 8 bases beyond the gene matches. For both patients and controls, peripheral blood mononuclear cells were isolated, and the genomic DNA from these cells was used for TCR sequencing. The control group consisted of about 23 healthy adult blood donors (median age 64 years; roughly 12 males and roughly eleven females) who were matched to the patients for age and sex. By share, this clone ranks as medium-sized (0.01 to 0.1%). It has no known antigen specificity. No much larger clone is present one base from it, and per-base qualities are unavailable.

Sequencing input: blood. This TCR was sampled from a human donor in good health. The chain is made from TRGV10 and TRGJ1 or TRGJ2. Because TCRdb records no J gene, it was assigned here through a match of the DNA to germline. TRGV10 has ORF status, its function being uncertain. Read as DNA, the sequence is TGTGCTGCGTGGGATCGAGGGAAACTCTTT. Its translation is CAAWDRGKLF.